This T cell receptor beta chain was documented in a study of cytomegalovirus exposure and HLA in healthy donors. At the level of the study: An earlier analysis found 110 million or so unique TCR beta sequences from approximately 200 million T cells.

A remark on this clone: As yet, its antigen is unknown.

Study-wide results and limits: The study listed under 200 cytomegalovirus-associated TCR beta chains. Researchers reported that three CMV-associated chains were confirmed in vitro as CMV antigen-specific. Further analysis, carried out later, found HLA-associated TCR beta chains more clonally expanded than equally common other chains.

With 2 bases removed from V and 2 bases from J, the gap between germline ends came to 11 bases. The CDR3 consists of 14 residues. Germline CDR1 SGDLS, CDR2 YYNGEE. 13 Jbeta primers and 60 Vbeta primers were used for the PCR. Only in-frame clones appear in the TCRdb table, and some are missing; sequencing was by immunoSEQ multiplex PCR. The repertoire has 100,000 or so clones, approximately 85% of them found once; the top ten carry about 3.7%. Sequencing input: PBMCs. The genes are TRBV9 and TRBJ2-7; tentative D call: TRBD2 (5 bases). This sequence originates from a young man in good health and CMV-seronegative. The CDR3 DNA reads TGTGCCAGCAGCGTTGTTCCGGGAACCTACGAGCAGTACTTC. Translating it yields CASSVVPGTYEQYF.